This T cell receptor beta chain stems from a study of blood T cell repertoires in COVID-19. In the study's own analysis: Nucleated cell number was recorded as an estimate derived from reference gene primer amplification. Profiling relied on immunoSEQ multiplex PCR, and the TCRdb table lists in-frame clones only, not all of them. The V and J calls and clone size were taken over from that table, and D and trimming were inferred from the DNA. The table shows a few hundred thousand clones, with about 90% occurring only once. V shed 3 bases, J shed 4 bases, and the junction held 4 bases outside the gene matches. The CDR3 covers 15 residues. Germline lookup yields CDR1 SGHRS and CDR2 YFSETQ.

This receptor was taken from a man between 18 and 35 years old who had recovered from COVID-19. Sequenced sample: peripheral blood. The chain couples TRBV5-1 to TRBJ2-2; 9 nucleotides align to TRBD1. The CDR3 loop is CASSSGTGSTGELFF. In DNA, the CDR3 is TGCGCCAGCAGCTCCGGGACAGGGTCCACCGGGGAGCTGTTTTTT. The full variable domain, rest sourced from reference TRBV5-1 and TRBJ2-2, is KAGVTQTPRYLIKTRGQQVTLSCSPISGHRSVSWYQQTPGQGLQFLFEYFSETQRNKGNFPGRFSGRQFSNSRSEMNVSTLELGDSALYLCASSSGTGSTGELFFGEGSRLTVL.